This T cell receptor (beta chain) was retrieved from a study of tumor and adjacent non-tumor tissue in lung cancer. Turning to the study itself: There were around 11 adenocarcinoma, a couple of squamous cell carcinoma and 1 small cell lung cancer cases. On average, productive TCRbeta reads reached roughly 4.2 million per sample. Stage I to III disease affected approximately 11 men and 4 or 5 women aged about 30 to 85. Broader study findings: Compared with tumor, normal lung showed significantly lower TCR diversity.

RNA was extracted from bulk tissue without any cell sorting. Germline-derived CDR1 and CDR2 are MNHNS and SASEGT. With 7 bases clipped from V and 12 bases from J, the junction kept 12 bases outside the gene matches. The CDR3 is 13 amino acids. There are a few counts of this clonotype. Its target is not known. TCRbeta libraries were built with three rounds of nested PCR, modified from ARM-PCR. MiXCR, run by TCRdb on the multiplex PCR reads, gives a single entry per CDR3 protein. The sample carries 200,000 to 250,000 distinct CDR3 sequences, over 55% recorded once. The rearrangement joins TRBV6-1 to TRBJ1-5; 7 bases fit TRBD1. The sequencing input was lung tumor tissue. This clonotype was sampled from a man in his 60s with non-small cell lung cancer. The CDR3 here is CASTTGEPFVQHF. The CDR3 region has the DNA TGTGCCAGCACTACAGGGGAACCGTTCGTCCAGCATTTT.